Here is one T cell receptor (beta chain) with its context. Sequencing used immunoSEQ multiplex PCR; TCRdb keeps in-frame clones, though not all of them. The table records about 220,000 clones, just over 85% of them present only once. The V and J ends lost 3 bases and 7 bases, in that order; junction bases with no gene match: 5. Germline V lookup: CDR1 MDHEN, CDR2 SYDVKM. This CDR3 is built from 14 residues. The data originate from a study of blood T cell repertoires in COVID-19. The chain links TRBV28 to TRBJ1-4; 7 nucleotides line up with TRBD1. The sequencing sample was made of PBMCs or T cells enriched from blood (not recorded which). The sequence was collected from a woman in her forties or fifties with acute COVID-19. CDR3 amino acids: CASSLAGGSEKLFF. CDR3 sequence (DNA): TGTGCCAGCAGTTTGGCAGGGGGTAGTGAAAAACTGTTTTTT.